The 30 T cell receptor beta chains in this list originate from one sample, sequenced in a study of Graves' ophthalmopathy and Graves' hyperthyroidism. The TCR beta CDR3 regions underwent amplification from RNA transcripts. RT-PCR with HTBI primers came first, then second-round multiplex PCR. MiXCR, applied by TCRdb to the multiplex PCR reads, yields one record per CDR3 protein. The sample has approximately 460,000 distinct CDR3 sequences; around 15% are singletons. Material: blood. These receptors all come from a woman in her 30s with Graves' ophthalmopathy.

V gene TRBV5-1 combines with J gene TRBJ2-5; 8 bases fit TRBD2. The CDR3 covers 17 residues. The junction had 11 bases not matched to a gene; V was cut back by 2 bases and J by 2 bases. Germline-derived CDR1 and CDR2 are SGHRS and YFSETQ. Written as DNA, the CDR3 is TGCGCCAGCAGCTTTGGCCTCCTAACTAGCGGACAAGAGACCCAGTACTTC. Translating gives CASSFGLLTSGQETQYF.

In this sample, this clonotype turned up many times. The rearrangement links TRBV28 to TRBJ1-1; D is unclear. Trimming removed 0 bases from V and 1 base from J, with 0 bases in between. Looked up from germline, CDR1 is MDHEN and CDR2 is SYDVKM. The CDR3 length is 12 residues. The CDR3 coding sequence is TGTGCCAGCAGTTTATGGAACACTGAAGCTTTCTTT. Encoded protein: CASSLWNTEAFF.

This clonotype was observed many times. The chain couples TRBV29-1 to TRBJ2-6; 7 positions agree with TRBD2. The CDR3 extends over 16 amino acids. V shed 4 bases and J 4 bases; nucleotides not matched to a gene: 10. Germline loops: CDR1 SQVTM, CDR2 ANQGSEA. The CDR3, as DNA: TGCAGCGTTGGCCTGACTAGCTACGGAGGGGCCAACGTCCTGACTTTC. Translated: CSVGLTSYGGANVLTF.

This clonotype was seen at least ten times. V usage is TRBV29-1 and J usage is TRBJ1-1; no clear D. Germline CDR1 is SQVTM and CDR2 is ANQGSEA. The CDR3 contains 15 residues. Trimming stripped 8 bases from V and 0 bases from J, with 19 bases between. Here the CDR3 reads CSSTIGSGMNTEAFF. DNA of the CDR3: TGCAGCTCCACTATAGGTTCAGGAATGAACACTGAAGCTTTCTTT.

This clonotype was seen ten or more times. The gene calls are TRBV12-3 or TRBV12-4 and TRBJ2-7, with D perhaps TRBD2 (6 bases). CDR3 length: 13 residues. The ends were cut back, 6 bases at V and 4 bases at J, with 13 bases in the middle. In DNA, the CDR3 is TGTGCCAGCAGACTGGGACTCCCTTACGAGCAGTACTTC. Protein sequence: CASRLGLPYEQYF.

In this sample, this clonotype turned up many times. The chain couples TRBV28 to TRBJ2-7; TRBD2 matches 9 bases. Per the germline V gene, CDR1 is MDHEN and CDR2 is SYDVKM. The V segment lost 6 bases and the J segment 0 bases; nucleotides outside the gene matches: 9. This CDR3 region has 16 residues. The CDR3 spells CASSTPERGDSYEQYF. In DNA, the CDR3 is TGTGCCAGCAGCACCCCTGAGCGGGGGGACTCCTACGAGCAGTACTTC.

This rearrangement joins TRBV4-3 to TRBJ2-5, with a possible D match to TRBD2 (5 bases). The CDR3 is 15 residues long. Germline V gives CDR1 LGHNA, CDR2 YSLEER. Trimming shortened V by 1 base and J by 3 bases, and 12 bases separated the two germline ends. CDR3 sequence reads: CASSQVGGLEETQYF. CDR3 bases: TGCGCCAGCAGCCAAGTTGGCGGGTTGGAAGAGACCCAGTACTTC.

Ten or more counts support this clonotype. This sequence joins TRBV7-3 and TRBJ2-5; 8 bases align to TRBD2. This CDR3 contains 15 residues. The J segment lost 5 bases and the V segment lost 0 bases, leaving 5 bases of the junction unmatched. The germline gives CDR1 SGHTA, CDR2 FQGTGA. The CDR3 DNA reads as TGTGCCAGCAGCTTAACTAGCGGGGTCGGGGAGACCCAGTACTTC. Encoded protein: CASSLTSGVGETQYF.

This clonotype was detected ten times or more. The chain employs TRBV27 and TRBJ1-6; weak D call: TRBD1 (5 bases). Germline V gene sequence: CDR1 MNHEY, CDR2 SMNVEV (reference sequence). Trimming shortened V by 2 bases and J by 8 bases, and 7 bases separated the two germline ends. The CDR3 covers 13 residues. The CDR3 DNA reads TGTGCCAGCAGTTTAGGGGGATATTCACCCCTCCACTTT. It is translated as CASSLGGYSPLHF.

A word on this clonotype: The conserved phenylalanine or tryptophan normally closing the CDR3 is absent here, so this likely arose from a read error. The rearrangement uses TRBV20-1 and TRBJ2-7; TRBD2 agrees at 12 bases. After removal of 0 bases from V and 3 bases from J, the junction contained 3 bases not matched to a gene. Germline values: CDR1 DFQATT, CDR2 SNEGSKA (reference sequence). This CDR3 comprises 15 residues. The CDR3 region has the DNA TGCAGTGCTAGAGATGGGACTAGCGGGCACTACGAGCAGTACCTC. Translating it yields CSARDGTSGHYEQYL.

This clonotype was recorded at least ten times. V usage is TRBV20-1 and J usage is TRBJ2-5; D call uncertain. The CDR3 sequence is 14 residues long. V was cut by 0 bases and J by 2 bases, with 10 bases left in between. The germline V gene has CDR1 DFQATT and CDR2 SNEGSKA (reference sequence). The CDR3 reads CSARDRARQETQYF. CDR3 in DNA: TGCAGTGCTAGAGACCGGGCCCGACAAGAGACCCAGTACTTC.

This clonotype was recorded many times. This chain connects TRBV10-3 to TRBJ2-3, with a possible D match to TRBD2 (5 bases). This CDR3 has 14 amino acids. The germline V gene has CDR1 ENHRY and CDR2 SYGVKD. The ends were cut back, 8 bases at V and 6 bases at J, with 18 bases in the middle. The CDR3 DNA follows: TGTGCCATCGAGTGGCGGGCCCACGGTGATACGCAGTATTTT. Translated: CAIEWRAHGDTQYF.

This clonotype was seen repeatedly, ten times or more. The rearrangement joins TRBV28 to TRBJ2-7; the D call may be TRBD1 or TRBD2 (5 bases each). The germline CDR1 and CDR2 sequences are MDHEN and SYDVKM. CDR3 length: 15 amino acids. The ends were cut back, 2 bases at V and 4 bases at J, with 15 bases in the middle. The chain's CDR3 is CASSLGGSRPYEQYF. CDR3 DNA: TGTGCCAGCAGTTTAGGGGGTAGCAGGCCATACGAGCAGTACTTC.

With regard to this clonotype: A single base separates this from a much larger clone, so it may be a read error. The chain links TRBV7-8 to TRBJ1-2, with a possible D match to TRBD1 (5 bases). CDR1 and CDR2 (germline): SGHVS, FQNEAQ. V lost 1 base and J lost 4, with 13 bases in between. The CDR3 loop spans 15 amino acids. The CDR3 nucleotides read TGTGCCAGCAGCTTAGAGTCCAGGGTGTTCTATGGCTACACCTTC. This gives the protein CASSLESRVFYGYTF.

This clonotype was seen repeatedly, ten times or more. This CDR3 is CASSYRAGQPNYGYTF. In DNA form, the CDR3 reads TGTGCCAGCAGTTACAGAGCGGGACAGCCTAACTATGGCTACACCTTC. The chain carries TRBV6-5 and TRBJ1-2; 7 bases align to TRBD1. There are 16 residues in the CDR3. Germline-derived CDR1 and CDR2 are MNHEY and SVGAGI. V trimming: 2 bases; J trimming: 0 bases; junction bases outside the gene matches: 6.

This clonotype was seen many times. The genes are TRBV6-4 and TRBJ1-5, with D unclear. The length of the CDR3 is 19 residues. V was cut by 4 bases and J by 3 bases, with 25 bases left in between. Germline V gene sequence: CDR1 MRHNA, CDR2 SNTAGT. The CDR3 DNA is TGTGCCAGCAGTGTCTTTCTTCGGCTGGTGCTACAACACAATCAGCCCCAGCATTTT. This sequence encodes CASSVFLRLVLQHNQPQHF.

As for this clonotype: One junction end disagrees with the germline gene, perhaps due to a read error. V gene TRBV7-7 combines with J gene TRBJ2-5; 9 bases are shared with TRBD1. Germline V CDR1 and CDR2: SSHAT, FNYEAQ (reference sequence). This CDR3 has 18 amino acids. The CDR3 loop is CASSSRTGVDYGQETQYF. DNA for the CDR3: TGTGCTAGCAGCTCAAGGACAGGGGTGGACTATGGACAAGAGACCCAGTACTTC.

In the case of this clonotype: Since a much larger clone is just one base distant, this may be a read error. As the CDR3 is not closed by the conserved phenylalanine or tryptophan, this likely results from a read error. V is TRBV6-1 and J is TRBJ1-5, with 7 nucleotides matching TRBD1. The V segment lost 5 bases and the J segment 2 bases; nucleotides outside the gene matches: 6. Germline CDR1 and CDR2: MNHNS and SASEGT. This CDR3 region has 15 residues. The CDR3 DNA is TGTGCCAGCAGTCAGGTCACAGGGGGCAATCAGCCCCAGCATTTG. Its protein is CASSQVTGGNQPQHL.

This clonotype occurred many times. The V call is TRBV20-1, the J call TRBJ2-5; 11 bases agree with TRBD2. CDR1 is DFQATT and CDR2 is SNEGSKA in the germline V gene (reference sequence). Germline trimming cut 6 bases from V and 7 bases from J; bases unmatched to any gene: 10. CDR3 length equals 14 residues. As DNA, the CDR3 is TGCAGTGCGCCGCCACTAGCGGGGGAAGTGACCCAGTACTTC. Encoded protein: CSAPPLAGEVTQYF.

This clonotype was picked up many times. The chain links TRBV7-2 to TRBJ2-7, with unresolved D. Germline V gene data show CDR1 as SGHTA and CDR2 as FQGNSA. The V gene lost 0 bases and the J gene lost 1 base, with 7 bases spanning the gap. The CDR3 has 14 residues. Here the CDR3 DNA reads TGTGCCAGCAGCTTAGCGTTGCGGTCCTACGAGCAGTACTTC. This translates into CASSLALRSYEQYF.

This clonotype has ten or more counts. DNA for the CDR3: TGTGCCAGCATCAAGATGATGAACACTGAAGCTTTCTTT. Translated: CASIKMMNTEAFF. V usage is TRBV12-3 or TRBV12-4 and J usage is TRBJ1-1, with unresolved D. V lost 7 bases, J lost 0 bases, and 9 bases lay in between. This CDR3 comprises 13 residues.

This clonotype was recorded at least ten times. V and J are TRBV7-8 and TRBJ1-5; TRBD1 aligns across 10 bases. This CDR3 region has 17 residues. Trimming removed 1 base from V and 6 bases from J; junction bases left unmatched: 9. The germline gives CDR1 SGHVS, CDR2 FQNEAQ. The CDR3 DNA is TGTGCCAGCAGCTTAGTTGGGACAGGGGATGGGTCTCAGCCCCAGCATTTT. Amino acids: CASSLVGTGDGSQPQHF.

This clonotype was detected many times. The J gene is TRBJ2-5, the V gene TRBV6-5; maybe TRBD2 (6 bases). Per the germline V gene, CDR1 is MNHEY and CDR2 is SVGAGI. The CDR3 runs 14 residues. The V end was cut by 0 bases, the J end by 6 bases, with 11 bases between. The CDR3 region is CASSYSSGGKTQYF. CDR3 nucleotides: TGTGCCAGCAGTTACTCGAGTGGGGGGAAGACCCAGTACTTC.

This clonotype was detected many times. The J gene is TRBJ1-1, the V gene TRBV20-1; D unresolved. Trimming cost V 3 bases and J 7 bases, with 9 bases left between them. The CDR3 has 11 residues. The V gene's germline CDR1 is DFQATT and CDR2 SNEGSKA (reference sequence). The CDR3 reads CSASGPLEAFF. CDR3 coding DNA: TGCAGTGCTAGTGGACCGCTTGAAGCTTTCTTT.

This clonotype has ten or more counts. The chain uses TRBV28 and TRBJ2-2; the match to TRBD1 covers 8 bases. Germline lookup yields CDR1 MDHEN and CDR2 SYDVKM. V gave up 4 bases and J gave up 4 bases; unmatched junction bases: 8. The CDR3 runs 16 residues. The CDR3 is CASSSNGQGSTGELFF. CDR3 bases: TGTGCCAGCAGTTCTAATGGACAGGGTAGCACCGGGGAGCTGTTTTTT. The complete variable domain, with remaining parts taken from reference TRBV28 and TRBJ2-2, reads DVKVTQSSRYLVKRTGEKVFLECVQDMDHENMFWYRQDPGLGLRLIYFSYDVKMKEKGDIPEGYSVSREKKERFSLILESASTNQTSMYLCASSSNGQGSTGELFFGEGSRLTVL.

This clonotype was seen many times. This chain uses TRBV28 with TRBJ2-7, with 7 bases identical to TRBD1. Looked up from germline, CDR1 is MDHEN and CDR2 is SYDVKM. CDR3 length: 16 residues. The V gene end was trimmed by 2 bases and the J gene end by 0 bases; junction bases not matched to a gene: 7. The CDR3 DNA is TGTGCCAGCAGTTTAAATTTAGGGGGCGCCTCCTACGAGCAGTACTTC. The encoded protein is CASSLNLGGASYEQYF. The entire variable domain, with the rest obtained from reference TRBV28 and TRBJ2-7, is as follows: DVKVTQSSRYLVKRTGEKVFLECVQDMDHENMFWYRQDPGLGLRLIYFSYDVKMKEKGDIPEGYSVSREKKERFSLILESASTNQTSMYLCASSLNLGGASYEQYFGPGTRLTVT.

This clonotype has at least ten counts. V is TRBV6-2 or TRBV6-3 and J is TRBJ1-5, with no clear D. V was clipped by 4 bases and J by 7 bases, with 14 bases between them. The germline CDR1 and CDR2 sequences are MNHEY and SVGEGT. The CDR3 has 14 amino acids. The CDR3, as DNA: TGTGCCAGCAGTTTCACGGCTCAGCGGCAGCCCCAGCATTTT. It codes for CASSFTAQRQPQHF.

This clonotype showed up just a few times. V usage is TRBV19 and J usage is TRBJ1-1; D is uncertain. CDR1 and CDR2 from the germline V gene are LNHDA and SQIVND (reference sequence). V lost 1 base, J lost 7 bases, and 10 bases lay in between. This CDR3 comprises 13 residues. CDR3 loop: CASSIGGKVEAFF. Written as DNA, the CDR3 is TGTGCCAGTAGTATAGGAGGGAAGGTTGAAGCTTTCTTT.

The rearrangement uses TRBV2 and TRBJ1-1; D unclear. The CDR3 sequence is 13 residues long. From germline, CDR1 is SNHLY and CDR2 FYNNEI. Trimming pared 5 bases from V and 5 bases from J, leaving 12 bases between. The CDR3: CASSPMRQTEAFF. The CDR3 DNA reads TGTGCCAGCAGTCCAATGAGGCAGACTGAAGCTTTCTTT.

This clonotype was picked up many times. The chain combines TRBV19 with TRBJ2-2, with D perhaps assigned TRBD1 or TRBD2 (5 bases each). Trimming removed 2 bases from V and 6 bases from J, with 7 bases in between. This CDR3 spans 13 amino acids. The germline V gene has CDR1 LNHDA and CDR2 SQIVND (reference sequence). The CDR3 DNA sequence: TGTGCCAGTAGTATAATGGGGGCCGGGGAGCTGTTTTTT. Translating it yields CASSIMGAGELFF.